The sequence of this T cell receptor (beta chain) was determined in a study of blood T cell repertoires in COVID-19. About the study: Sites in the United States, Italy and Spain provided acute and convalescent COVID-19 samples.

In the authors' workflow: It was from reference gene primer amplification that nucleated cell counts were estimated. Assay: immunoSEQ multiplex PCR; the TCRdb copy retains only in-frame clones and omits some. V, J and clone size were drawn from that table, and D and trimming were deduced from the DNA. In the table there are about 200,000 clones, 70% to 80% of which are singletons. This clone was seen just once. Compared with germline, one end of the junction differs, possibly owing to a read error. The receptor's source is a man aged 50 to 60 who had recovered from COVID-19. The sample comprised peripheral blood.

CDR3 amino acids: CASSLELRANF. In DNA form, the CDR3 reads TGTGCCAGCAGCTTAGAATTGAGGGCAAACTTC. V and J are TRBV7-6 and TRBJ2-7; possibly TRBD2 for D (5 bases). The CDR3 extends over 11 amino acids. Looked up from germline, CDR1 is SGHVS and CDR2 is FNYEAQ.